This T cell receptor (beta chain) came from a study of CD8+ T cells in alopecia areata. Study as a whole: C3H/HeJ donors aged about 6-13 months with spontaneous alopecia supplied skin grafted onto roughly 6-10-week-old female C3H/HeJ mice. Whole-study findings and limits: Clonality in lesional scalp, especially alopecia totalis/universalis, exceeded that of normal scalp. Between patients, shared TCR sequences were less clear than in mice. This was possibly due in part to HLA diversity in the patient population. Resident alphabeta T-cell populations of normal skin are likewise subject to sequencing in scalp samples.

CDR1 and CDR2 from the germline V gene are FNHDT and SITEND (reference sequence). The V end was cut by 4 bases, the J end by 3 bases, with 10 bases between. There are 13 residues in the CDR3. This clone was counted a few times. Its antigen is unknown. The genes are named according to mouse. The observed sequence ends 4 residues before the CDR3 terminus, with the missing tail filled in from the germline J gene. Following extraction, RNA underwent reverse transcription to cDNA, which served as the sequencing template. Sequencing was performed with immunoSEQ multiplex PCR; in TCRdb, only in-frame clones are kept and a portion is missing. In total the sample includes about 110,000 clones, none of them seen once.

The source of this sequence is a C3H/HeJ mouse with alopecia areata. This strain's MHC haplotype is H2-k. The chain employs TRBV19 and TRBJ1-2; D may be TRBD1 (5 bases). The sequenced sample was lesional skin. The covered CDR3 bases are TGTGCCAGCAGTGCAGGGAAAGACTCC. This gives the protein CASSAGKDS. The CDR3 as a whole reads CASSAGKDSDYTF.